This is a list of T cell receptor beta chains from one sample in a study of shared clonotypes between healthy human individuals. The repertoire was sequenced with immunoSEQ multiplex PCR; TCRdb's copy has only in-frame clones and lacks some. The table records some 2,400,000 clones, approximately 96% of them present only once. The specimen was naive CD4+ T cells sorted from blood. The receptor set was obtained from a man between 18 and 29 years old in good health. CDR3s include the opening cysteine and the closing phenylalanine or tryptophan.

>TRBV5-1
CASSLEGGQFF
>TRBV6-5
CASSTQLAGSTEQFF
>TRBV30
CACGYSNQPQHF
>TRBV6-1
CASSRGASNTEAFF
>TRBV5-1
CASRIAGGSTDTQYF
>TRBV5-1
CASSLGGTETQYF
>TRBV6-6
CASSYDRGANEQFF
>TRBV10-1
CASSEFLAGDYEQYF
>TRBV2
CASSGGSEETQYF
>TRBV2
CASSLDSGPEAFF
>TRBV2
CASTRTATGELFF
>TRBV4-3
CASSRAGGSSYNEQFF
>TRBV7-9
CASTQGQGETEAFF
>TRBV11-2
CASSTDRGYEQFF
>TRBV5-1
CASSKDARANTGELFF
>TRBV6-5
CASSYGFNLLNSPLHF
>TRBV4-1
CASGNEKLFF
>TRBV5-1
CASSGQGNSGNTIYF
>TRBV6-5
CASTTPGQGLYGYTF
>TRBV6-5
CASSYGRGYAGELFF
>TRBV5-1
CASRTSSVSYNEQFF
>TRBV6-6
CASSSRTGNVGYTF
>TRBV5-4
CASSSPGLAGVYEQFF
>TRBV6-6
CASRTDLANTEAFF
>TRBV5-1
CASRTGRNEKLFF
>TRBV6-1
CASSEVGTTTSSYEQYF
>TRBV28
CASRDRQGIVMIAEAFF
>TRBV18
CASSVGQGNLYGYTF
>TRBV7-8
CASSQDRVHEQYF
>TRBV5-1
CASSAEGQGNQPQHF
>TRBV5-6
CASSWVLGSGSYEQYF
>TRBV6-5
CASSSTSGGPNYGYTF
>TRBV11-2
CASSLAGTGLEETQYF
>TRBV12-5
CASGLQGQVLGANVLTF